This TCR beta chain was sequenced during a study of T cell clusters in autoimmune cytopenias. This clonotype is called large based on its frequency. TRB amplification used 250 ng of peripheral blood genomic DNA. TRB was amplified by touch-down multiplex PCR, primer pools A and B combined. TCRdb processed the multiplex PCR reads again and assigns one entry to each CDR3 protein, with no DNA. The ten most abundant clones cover roughly 6.4% of a sample with about 2,000 distinct CDR3 sequences. The sample consisted of peripheral blood. The TCR was taken from a human donor with an autoimmune cytopenia or autoimmune hepatitis (not recorded which).

The CDR3: CASSSGLPETQYF. The chain couples TRBV5-5 to TRBJ2-5. Germline CDR1 and CDR2: SGHKS and YYEKEE (reference sequence). CDR3 length: 13 residues.